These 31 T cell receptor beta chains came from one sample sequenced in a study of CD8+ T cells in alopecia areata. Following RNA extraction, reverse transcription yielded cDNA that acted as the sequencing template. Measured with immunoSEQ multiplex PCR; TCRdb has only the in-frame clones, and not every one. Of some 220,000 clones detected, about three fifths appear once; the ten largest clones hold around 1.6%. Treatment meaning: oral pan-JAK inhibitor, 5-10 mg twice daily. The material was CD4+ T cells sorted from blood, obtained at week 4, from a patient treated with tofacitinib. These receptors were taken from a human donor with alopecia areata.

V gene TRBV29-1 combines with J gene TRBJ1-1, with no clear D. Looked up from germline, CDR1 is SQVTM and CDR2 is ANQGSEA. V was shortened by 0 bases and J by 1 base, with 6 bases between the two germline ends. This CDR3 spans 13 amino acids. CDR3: CSVEDKRNTEAFF. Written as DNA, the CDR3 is TGCAGCGTTGAAGATAAGCGGAACACTGAAGCTTTCTTT.

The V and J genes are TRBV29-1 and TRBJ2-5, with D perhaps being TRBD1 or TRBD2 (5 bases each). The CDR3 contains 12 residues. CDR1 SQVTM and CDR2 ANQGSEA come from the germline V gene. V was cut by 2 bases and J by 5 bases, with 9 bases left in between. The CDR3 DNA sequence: TGCAGCGTTGAACGGGGACGGGAGACCCAGTACTTC. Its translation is CSVERGRETQYF.

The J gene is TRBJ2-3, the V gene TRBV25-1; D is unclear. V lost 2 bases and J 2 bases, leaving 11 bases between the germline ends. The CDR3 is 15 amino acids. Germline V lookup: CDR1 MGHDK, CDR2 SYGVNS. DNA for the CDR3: TGTGCCAGCAGTGAACCAGGATCACCCACAGATACGCAGTATTTT. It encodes CASSEPGSPTDTQYF.

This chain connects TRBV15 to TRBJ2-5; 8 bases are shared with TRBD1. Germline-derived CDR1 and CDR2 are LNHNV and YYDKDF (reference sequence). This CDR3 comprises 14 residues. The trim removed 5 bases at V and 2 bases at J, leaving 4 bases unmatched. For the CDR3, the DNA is TGTGCCACCAGCTTAGGACAGGGTCAAGAGACCCAGTACTTC. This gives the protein CATSLGQGQETQYF.

Here the CDR3 DNA reads TGTGCCAGCACCCGACTAGACACCACAGATACGCAGTATTTT. This translates into CASTRLDTTDTQYF. V usage is TRBV2 and J usage is TRBJ2-3; D is perhaps TRBD2 (6 bases). The CDR3 spans 14 residues. Germline V lookup: CDR1 SNHLY, CDR2 FYNNEI. Trimming stripped 7 bases from V and 2 bases from J, with 13 bases between.

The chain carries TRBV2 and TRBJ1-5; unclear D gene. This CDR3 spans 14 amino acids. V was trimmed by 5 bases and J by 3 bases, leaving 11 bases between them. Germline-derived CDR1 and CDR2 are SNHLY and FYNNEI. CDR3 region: CASSLPGNNQPQHF. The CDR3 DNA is TGTGCCAGCAGTCTTCCGGGAAACAATCAGCCCCAGCATTTT.

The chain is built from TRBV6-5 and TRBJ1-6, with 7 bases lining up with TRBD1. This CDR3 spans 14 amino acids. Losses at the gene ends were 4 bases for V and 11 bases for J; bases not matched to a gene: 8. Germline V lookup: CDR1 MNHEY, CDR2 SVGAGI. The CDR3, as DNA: TGTGCCAGCAGTTCCCAGGCAGGGGGAACACCCCTCCACTTT. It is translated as CASSSQAGGTPLHF.

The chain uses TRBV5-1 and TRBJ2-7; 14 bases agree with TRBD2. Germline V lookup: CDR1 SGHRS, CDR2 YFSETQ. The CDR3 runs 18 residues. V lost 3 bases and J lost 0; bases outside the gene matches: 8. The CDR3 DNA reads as TGCGCCAGCAGCTACGGGACTAGCGGGGGCCCCAGCTCCTACGAGCAGTACTTC. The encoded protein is CASSYGTSGGPSSYEQYF.

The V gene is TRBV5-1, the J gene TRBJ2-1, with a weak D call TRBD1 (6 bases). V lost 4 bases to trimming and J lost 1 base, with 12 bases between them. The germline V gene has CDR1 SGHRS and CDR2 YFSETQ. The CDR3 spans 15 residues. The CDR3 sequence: CASSPGVGSYNEQFF. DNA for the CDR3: TGCGCCAGCAGCCCAGGGGTCGGGTCCTACAATGAGCAGTTCTTC.

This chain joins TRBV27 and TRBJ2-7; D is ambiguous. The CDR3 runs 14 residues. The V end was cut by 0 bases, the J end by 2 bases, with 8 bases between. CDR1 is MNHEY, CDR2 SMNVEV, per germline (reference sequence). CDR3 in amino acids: CASSLSGFTYEQYF. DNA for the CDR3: TGTGCCAGCAGTTTATCCGGATTCACCTACGAGCAGTACTTC.

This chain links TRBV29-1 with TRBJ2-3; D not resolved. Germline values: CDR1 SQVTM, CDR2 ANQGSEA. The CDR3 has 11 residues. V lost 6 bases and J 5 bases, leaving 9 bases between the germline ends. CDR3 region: CSVTFKDTQYF. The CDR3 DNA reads TGCAGCGTCACCTTTAAAGATACGCAGTATTTT.

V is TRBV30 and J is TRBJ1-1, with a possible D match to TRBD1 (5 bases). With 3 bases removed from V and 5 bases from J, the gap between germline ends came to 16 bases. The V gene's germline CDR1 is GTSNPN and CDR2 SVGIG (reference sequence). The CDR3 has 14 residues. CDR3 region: CAWSLWGVGTEAFF. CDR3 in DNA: TGTGCCTGGAGCTTATGGGGGGTAGGAACTGAAGCTTTCTTT.

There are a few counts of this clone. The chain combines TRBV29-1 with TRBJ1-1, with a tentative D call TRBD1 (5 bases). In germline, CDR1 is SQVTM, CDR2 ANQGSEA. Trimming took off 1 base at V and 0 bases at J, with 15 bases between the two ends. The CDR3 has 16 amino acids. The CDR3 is CSVEALGGPLNTEAFF. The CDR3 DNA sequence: TGCAGCGTTGAAGCCCTCGGGGGACCCTTGAACACTGAAGCTTTCTTT.

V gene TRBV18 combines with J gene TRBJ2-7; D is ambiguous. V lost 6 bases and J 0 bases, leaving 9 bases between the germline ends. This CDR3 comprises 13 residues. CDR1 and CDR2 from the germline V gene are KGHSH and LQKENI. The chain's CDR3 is CASSGSLSYEQYF. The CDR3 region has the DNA TGTGCCAGCTCTGGGTCTCTCTCCTACGAGCAGTACTTC.

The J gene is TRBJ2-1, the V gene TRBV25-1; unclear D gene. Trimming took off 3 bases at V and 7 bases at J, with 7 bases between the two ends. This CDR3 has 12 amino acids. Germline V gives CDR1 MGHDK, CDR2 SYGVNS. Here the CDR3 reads CASSDFTNEQFF. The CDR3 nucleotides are TGTGCCAGCAGTGACTTCACTAATGAGCAGTTCTTC.

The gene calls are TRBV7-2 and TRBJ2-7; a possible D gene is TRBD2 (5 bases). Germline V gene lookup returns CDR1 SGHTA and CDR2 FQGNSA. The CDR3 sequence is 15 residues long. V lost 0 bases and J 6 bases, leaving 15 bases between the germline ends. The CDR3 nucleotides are TGTGCCAGCAGCTTAGCGAGGTGGCAAGGGAGCGAGCAGTACTTC. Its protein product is CASSLARWQGSEQYF. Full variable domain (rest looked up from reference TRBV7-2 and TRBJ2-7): GAGVSQSPSNKVTEKGKDVELRCDPISGHTALYWYRQSLGQGLEFLIYFQGNSAPDKSGLPSDRFSAERTGGSVSTLTIQRTQQEDSAVYLCASSLARWQGSEQYFGPGTRLTVT.

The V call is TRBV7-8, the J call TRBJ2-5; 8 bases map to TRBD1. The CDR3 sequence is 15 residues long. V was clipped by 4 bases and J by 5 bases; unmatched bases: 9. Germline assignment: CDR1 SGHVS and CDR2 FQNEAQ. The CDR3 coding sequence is TGTGCCAGCAGCTCTTCAGGGGGCTCGCGGGAGACCCAGTACTTC. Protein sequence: CASSSSGGSRETQYF.

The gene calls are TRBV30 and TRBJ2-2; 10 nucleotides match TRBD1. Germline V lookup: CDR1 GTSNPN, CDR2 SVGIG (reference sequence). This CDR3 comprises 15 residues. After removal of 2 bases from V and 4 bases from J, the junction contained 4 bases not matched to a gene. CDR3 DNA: TGTGCCTGGAGTCCGGGACAGGGGATCACCGGGGAGCTGTTTTTT. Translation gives CAWSPGQGITGELFF. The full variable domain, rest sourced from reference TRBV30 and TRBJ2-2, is SQTIHQWPATLVQPVGSPLSLECTVEGTSNPNLYWYRQAAGRGLQLLFYSVGIGQISSEVPQNLSASRPQDRQFILSSKKLLLSDSGFYLCAWSPGQGITGELFFGEGSRLTVL.

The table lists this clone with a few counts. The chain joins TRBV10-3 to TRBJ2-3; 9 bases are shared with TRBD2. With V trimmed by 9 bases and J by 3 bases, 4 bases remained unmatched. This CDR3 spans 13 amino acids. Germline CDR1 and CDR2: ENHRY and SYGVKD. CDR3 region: CAISSGGTDTQYF. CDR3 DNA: TGTGCCATTTCGAGCGGGGGGACAGATACGCAGTATTTT.

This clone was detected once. The CDR3 spells CSVESGALSGANVLTF. For the CDR3, the DNA is TGCAGCGTTGAATCAGGGGCGCTTTCTGGGGCCAACGTCCTGACTTTC. The chain has TRBV29-1 and TRBJ2-6; the D gene is possibly TRBD1 (6 bases). With 2 bases removed from V and 1 base from J, the gap between germline ends came to 12 bases. This CDR3 is built from 16 residues. Germline assignment: CDR1 SQVTM and CDR2 ANQGSEA.

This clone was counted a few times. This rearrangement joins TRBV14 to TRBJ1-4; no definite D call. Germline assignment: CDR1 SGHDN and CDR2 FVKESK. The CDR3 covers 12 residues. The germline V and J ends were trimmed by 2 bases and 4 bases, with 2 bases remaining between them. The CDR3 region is CASSQRNEKLFF. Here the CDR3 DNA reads TGTGCCAGCAGCCAACGTAATGAAAAACTGTTTTTT.

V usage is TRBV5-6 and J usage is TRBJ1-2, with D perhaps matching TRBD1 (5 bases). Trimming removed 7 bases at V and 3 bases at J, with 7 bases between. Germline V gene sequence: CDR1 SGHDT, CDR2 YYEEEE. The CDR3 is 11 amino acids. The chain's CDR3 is CASGDHYGYTF. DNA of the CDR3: TGTGCCAGCGGGGACCACTATGGCTACACCTTC. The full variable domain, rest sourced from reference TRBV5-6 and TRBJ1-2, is DAGVTQSPTHLIKTRGQQVTLRCSPKSGHDTVSWYQQALGQGPQFIFQYYEEEERQRGNFPDRFSGHQFPNYSSELNVNALLLGDSALYLCASGDHYGYTFGSGTRLTVV.

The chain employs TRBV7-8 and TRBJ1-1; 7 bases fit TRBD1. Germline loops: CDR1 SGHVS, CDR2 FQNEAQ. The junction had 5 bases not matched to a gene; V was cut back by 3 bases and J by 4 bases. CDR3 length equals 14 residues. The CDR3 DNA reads TGTGCCAGCAGCTTGACAGGGATGAGCACTGAAGCTTTCTTT. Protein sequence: CASSLTGMSTEAFF.

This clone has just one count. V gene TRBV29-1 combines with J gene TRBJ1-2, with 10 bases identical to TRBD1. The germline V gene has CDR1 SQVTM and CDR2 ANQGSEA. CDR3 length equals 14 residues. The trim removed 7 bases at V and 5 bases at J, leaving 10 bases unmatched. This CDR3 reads CSAGPGTGVYGYTF. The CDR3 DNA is TGCAGCGCCGGACCCGGGACAGGGGTTTATGGCTACACCTTC.

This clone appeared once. The CDR3 here is CSVGDRDTEAFF. In DNA form, the CDR3 reads TGCAGCGTGGGAGACAGGGACACTGAAGCTTTCTTT. The chain carries TRBV29-1 and TRBJ1-1; TRBD1 matches 7 bases. J was trimmed by 3 bases and V by 6 bases; bases with no gene match: 4. CDR3 length equals 12 residues. Per germline, CDR1 SQVTM and CDR2 ANQGSEA.

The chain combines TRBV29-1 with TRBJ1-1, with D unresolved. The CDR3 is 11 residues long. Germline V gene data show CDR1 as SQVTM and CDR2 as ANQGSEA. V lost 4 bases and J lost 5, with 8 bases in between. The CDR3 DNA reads TGCAGCGTTGGTATAAGGACTGAAGCTTTCTTT. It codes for CSVGIRTEAFF. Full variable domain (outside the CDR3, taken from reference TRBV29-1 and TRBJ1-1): SAVISQKPSRDICQRGTSLTIQCQVDSQVTMMFWYRQQPGQSLTLIATANQGSEATYESGFVIDKFPISRPNLTFSTLTVSNMSPEDSSIYLCSVGIRTEAFFGQGTRLTVV.

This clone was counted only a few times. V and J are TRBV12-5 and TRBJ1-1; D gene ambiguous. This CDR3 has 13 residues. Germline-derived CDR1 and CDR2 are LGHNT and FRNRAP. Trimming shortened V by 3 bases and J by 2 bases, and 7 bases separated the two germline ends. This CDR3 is CASGLSFNTEAFF. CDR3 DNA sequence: TGTGCTAGTGGTTTAAGTTTTAACACTGAAGCTTTCTTT.

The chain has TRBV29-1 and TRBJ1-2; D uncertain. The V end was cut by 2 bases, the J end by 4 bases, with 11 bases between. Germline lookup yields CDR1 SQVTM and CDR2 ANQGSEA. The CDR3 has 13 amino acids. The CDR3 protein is CSVESPGLYGYTF. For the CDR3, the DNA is TGCAGCGTTGAATCCCCAGGCCTCTATGGCTACACCTTC.

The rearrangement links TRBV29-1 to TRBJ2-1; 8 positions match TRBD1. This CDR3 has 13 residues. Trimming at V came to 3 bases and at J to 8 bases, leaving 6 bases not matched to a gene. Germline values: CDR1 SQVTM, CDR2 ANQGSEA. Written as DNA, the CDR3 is TGCAGCGTTGAGAGACAGGGGCGGGATGAGCAGTTCTTC. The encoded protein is CSVERQGRDEQFF.

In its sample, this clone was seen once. CDR3 amino acids: CASSDRENTGELFF. The CDR3 bases are TGTGCCAGCAGTGACAGGGAGAACACCGGGGAGCTGTTTTTT. The chain employs TRBV6-6 and TRBJ2-2; TRBD1 aligns across 7 bases. There are 14 residues in the CDR3. The V gene's germline CDR1 is MNHNY and CDR2 SVGAGI (reference sequence). With 5 bases clipped from V and 1 base from J, the junction kept 1 base outside the gene matches.

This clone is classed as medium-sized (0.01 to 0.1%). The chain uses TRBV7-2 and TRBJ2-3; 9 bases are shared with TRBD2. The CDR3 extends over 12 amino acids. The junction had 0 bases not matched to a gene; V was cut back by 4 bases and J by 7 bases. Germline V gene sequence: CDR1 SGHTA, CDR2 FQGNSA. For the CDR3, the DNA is TGTGCCAGCAGCTCTAGCGGGAATACGCAGTATTTT. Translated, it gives CASSSSGNTQYF.